This passage covers 7 T cell receptor beta chains from one sample sequenced in a study of vaccination and CD4 T cells after COVID-19. Described treatment: roughly 10-day PBMC culture with coronavirus spike peptide pools or control peptides (ViraFEST assay). With the Oncomine TCR Beta short-read assay, DNA from cultured CD4+ T cells was sequenced. Via MiXCR, TCRdb re-called the PCR reads, giving one row per CDR3 protein. The sample lists approximately 24,000 distinct CDR3 sequences, around two thirds occurring once. No antigen has been identified for these receptors. Sequenced material: CD4+ T cells from blood, cultured in vitro, taken after SARS-CoV-2 vaccination. These receptors all stem from a human donor who received a COVID-19 vaccine.

This clonotype showed up just a few times. This rearrangement joins TRBV20-1 to TRBJ1-6, with D uncertain. Trimming stripped 3 bases from V and 1 base from J, with 10 bases between. Germline CDR1 reads DFQATT; CDR2 reads SNEGSKA (reference sequence). The length of the CDR3 is 15 residues. CDR3 region: CSASSAGSYNSPLHF. The CDR3, as DNA: TGCAGTGCTAGCAGTGCGGGTTCCTATAATTCACCCCTCCACTTT.

The J gene is TRBJ2-5, the V gene TRBV5-4, with D uncertain. The CDR3 sequence is 15 residues long. V dropped 3 bases and J dropped 1 base, with 13 bases sitting between them. CDR1 and CDR2 (germline): SGHNT, YYREEE (reference sequence). The CDR3 sequence: CASSSPQFSQETQYF. In DNA form, the CDR3 reads TGTGCCAGCAGCTCGCCTCAGTTCTCCCAAGAGACCCAGTACTTC.

The chain carries TRBV24-1 and TRBJ1-2; TRBD1 might be the D (6 bases). Germline-derived CDR1 and CDR2 are KGHDR and SFDVKD. This CDR3 spans 11 amino acids. V was shortened by 7 bases and J by 7 bases, with 9 bases between the two germline ends. The chain's CDR3 is CATSRGSGYTF. The CDR3 DNA sequence: TGTGCCACCAGCAGGGGCTCTGGCTACACCTTC.

This chain connects TRBV6-5 to TRBJ1-2; D is ambiguous. Trimming took 2 bases from V and 3 from J, leaving 7 bases between them. This CDR3 spans 13 amino acids. Germline-derived CDR1 and CDR2 are MNHEY and SVGAGI. CDR3 sequence reads: CASSYRVDYGYTF. The CDR3 DNA reads TGTGCCAGCAGTTACAGGGTTGACTATGGCTACACCTTC.

The chain joins TRBV7-2 to TRBJ1-5; D unresolved. In germline, CDR1 is SGHTA, CDR2 FQGNSA. CDR3 length equals 15 residues. The V and J ends lost 1 base and 1 base respectively, with 8 bases between them. The DNA for the CDR3 is TGTGCCAGCAGCTTAGGAGGCTTGAGCAATCAGCCCCAGCATTTT. Its protein is CASSLGGLSNQPQHF.

The genes are TRBV20-1 and TRBJ2-2; D possibly corresponds to TRBD1 (8 bases). The CDR3 sequence is 13 residues long. V gave up 5 bases and J gave up 6 bases, with 13 bases separating them. Germline assignment: CDR1 DFQATT and CDR2 SNEGSKA (reference sequence). Written as DNA, the CDR3 is TGCAGTGCTTTACAGGGGGGGCCCGGGGAGCTGTTTTTT. Its protein product is CSALQGGPGELFF.

The gene calls are TRBV19 and TRBJ1-5; 7 bases align to TRBD1. The V gene end was trimmed by 9 bases and the J gene end by 3 bases; junction bases not matched to a gene: 8. The CDR3 has 14 residues. Germline-derived CDR1 and CDR2 are LNHDA and SQIVND (reference sequence). The CDR3 sequence: CASLGQLFNQPQHF. CDR3 DNA sequence: TGTGCCAGCCTGGGACAGCTTTTCAATCAGCCCCAGCATTTT.